The table lists the clone carrying this T cell receptor (beta chain) with many counts. Its antigen remains unidentified. TCRdb re-called the multiplex PCR reads with MiXCR, one entry per CDR3 protein. The table lists 150,000 to 250,000 distinct CDR3 sequences, roughly 31% of them singletons, with over 4% in the top ten. The data are from a study of breast tumors, draining lymph nodes, adjacent tissues. General study findings and limits: Tumor T cell lymph node origin was a supported hypothesis, not proven. Tumor repertoires ranked between lymph nodes and nontumor tissue in diversity, with V and J gene preferences.

The CDR3 covers 15 residues. The ends were cut back, 2 bases at V and 0 bases at J, with 10 bases in the middle. Looked up from germline, CDR1 is LGHDT and CDR2 is YNNKEL (reference sequence). Axillary draining lymph nodes of breast cancer patients supplied the node samples. The genes are TRBV3-1 and TRBJ1-2, with D perhaps matching TRBD1 (5 bases). The sequence was collected from a female donor with breast cancer. Some clones in this sample may be carry-over from other donors' samples. Sequenced material: axillary lymph node tissue. Written as DNA, the CDR3 is TGTGCCAGCAGCCAAAGGGGCAGCCCTAACTATGGCTACACCTTC. Translation gives CASSQRGSPNYGYTF. The full variable domain, rest sourced from reference TRBV3-1 and TRBJ1-2, is DTAVSQTPKYLVTQMGNDKSIKCEQNLGHDTMYWYKQDSKKFLKIMFSYNNKELIINETVPNRFSPKSPDKAHLNLHINSLELGDSAVYFCASSQRGSPNYGYTFGSGTRLTVV.